Reported below is one TCR beta chain. Its antigen remains unidentified. Naive CD8 cells, CD45RO-negative and positively selected for CCR7, excluded terminally differentiated effector memory CD45RA+ cells. Deletions cut 3 bases from V and 2 bases from J, with 14 bases between. The CDR3 extends over 16 amino acids. Germline V CDR1 and CDR2: SGDLS, YYNGEE. This specimen belongs to a study of shared clonotypes between healthy human individuals. Study in general: There were three CD4 naive, three CD4 memory, two CD8 naive and one CD8 memory plates per donor.

Produced via immunoSEQ multiplex PCR; TCRdb's table is partial and in-frame only. The profile covers 2 million to 2.5 million clones, with 85% to 95% appearing a single time and under 2% taken by the ten largest. Study-level results: In a handful of donors, roughly 5.2% of naive CD4 clonotypes appeared in common.

This sequence joins TRBV9 and TRBJ2-2; a possible D gene is TRBD1 (6 bases). This receptor was obtained from a man aged 18 to 29 in good health. Some clones in this sample may be carry-over from other donors' samples. Sequencing used naive CD8+ T cells from PBMCs. The CDR3 protein is CASSASGVRNTGELFF. CDR3 DNA sequence: TGTGCCAGCAGCGCATCAGGGGTTAGAAACACCGGGGAGCTGTTTTTT.